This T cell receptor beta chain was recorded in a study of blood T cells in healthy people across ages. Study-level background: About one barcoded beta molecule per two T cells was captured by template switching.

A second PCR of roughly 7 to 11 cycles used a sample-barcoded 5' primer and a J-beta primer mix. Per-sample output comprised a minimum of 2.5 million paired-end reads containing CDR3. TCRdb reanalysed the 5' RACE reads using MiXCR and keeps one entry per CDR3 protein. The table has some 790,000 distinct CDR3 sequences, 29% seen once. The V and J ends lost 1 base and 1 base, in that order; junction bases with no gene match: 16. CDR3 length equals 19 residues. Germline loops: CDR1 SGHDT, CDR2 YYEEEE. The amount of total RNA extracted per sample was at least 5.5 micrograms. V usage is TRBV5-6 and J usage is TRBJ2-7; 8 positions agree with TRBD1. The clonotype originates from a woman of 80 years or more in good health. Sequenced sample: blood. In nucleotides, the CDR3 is TGTGCCAGCAGCTTGTGGTTGGTAAAGACGACAGGGGAATCCTACGAGCAGTACTTC. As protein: CASSLWLVKTTGESYEQYF.